This T cell receptor (beta chain) was sequenced in a study of cytomegalovirus exposure and HLA in healthy donors (TCRdb year 2017). About the investigation overall: An earlier analysis of a few hundred of the donors reported 250 to 300 Gb of sequence data and around 110 million unique TCR beta sequences obtained from about 170 million T cells. About 310 gigabases of sequencing data and approximately 93 million unique TCR sequences were included in an early release covering roughly 700 HLA-typed donors. Of the roughly 400 genotyped donors, 81% fell in the genetic ancestry cluster associated with self-reported Caucasian donors. The aim of the study was to test whether cataloging public T cell receptors could identify signatures of past pathogen exposure. Using immunosequencing, the study profiled T cell repertoires from around 670 subjects and related those repertoires to cytomegalovirus serostatus. Along with the roughly 700-subject first cohort, a separate validation cohort of 120 different subjects was used. To predict cytomegalovirus infection status, the study brought together high-throughput TCR immunosequencing, statistical association of individual TCRs with disease status, and machine learning. A later analysis re-examined previously published TCR beta repertoires from 600 to 700 donors and added high-resolution HLA genotyping to investigate patterns of TCR occurrence. Rather than drawing on any new phenotypic data, the later analysis identified candidate immune exposures from TCR beta sequences and the way those sequences occurred across donors. In an earlier analysis of a few hundred of the donors, high-throughput TCR beta sequencing was used to judge whether each TCR beta V gene segment behaved as functional or pseudogenic. Donor age, sex, ethnicity and CMV serostatus were compiled together with the repertoire data. In a later genetic analysis, genome-wide SNP genotypes for about three fifths of the 666 donors were used, and that subset was treated as a discovery cohort. All discovery cohort repertoires had been generated using a single sequencing platform. Both class I and class II loci were covered by HLA typing, at four-digit resolution. Typing coverage varied by locus: roughly 620-640 donors for A, B, C, DRB1 and DQB1; 522 for DQA1; some 610 for DPA1; 400 to 480 for DPB1. Because of strong linkage in the cohort, a few DR-DQ haplotypes were treated as single units for association and clustering. Among about 360 genotyped donors of the cohort, an average of about 240,000 unique TCR beta nucleotide sequences were sequenced per donor, roughly a sixth of them non-productive. Results the study describes overall, beyond this receptor: The authors suggested that the approach could potentially be generalized to other disease states and immunological phenotypes. Because HLA typing was unavailable for some donors at each locus, only the typed subset was used in association tests. An association between a missense DCLRE1C variant and V-gene and J-gene trimming of TCR beta chains was found in a later genetic analysis and replicated in an independent cohort. A later analysis found that TCR association rates varied across HLA loci, with DRB1 alleles showing the most associated TCRs and HLA-C alleles the fewest. In the study, some 160 TCR beta chains were listed as associated with cytomegalovirus. Correlated functional status among segregating V segments might reflect linkage disequilibrium, but an unknown experimental factor could not be ruled out. In vitro tests confirmed that a few of the cytomegalovirus-associated TCR beta chains recognize cytomegalovirus antigens. The classifier was reported to diagnose cytomegalovirus status with high specificity and sensitivity in both the original cohort and the validation cohort. A later analysis associated about 17,000 TCR beta sequences with specific HLA alleles at a false discovery rate of 0.05. This cohort had only TCR beta chains sequenced, and the lack of alpha or paired-chain data limited which features could be detected. A later genetic analysis reported fewer N-insertions in productive TCRs among donors in an Asian-associated ancestry cluster than the roughly 700-donor mean. The sequencing pipeline was judged likely to have produced a cluster of highly shared sequence variants as a technical artifact. Strong co-occurrence of HLA alleles, especially DR and DQ, made assigning TCR associations to individual alleles difficult. In a later analysis, several top co-occurrence clusters were reported to appear linked to parvovirus B19, influenza, CMV and Epstein-Barr virus. An earlier analysis of approximately 600 of the donors showed that most TCR beta V segments appeared in productive rearrangements either about 87% or about 30% of the time, which broadly matched IMGT annotations. The earlier analysis of fewer than 750 of the donors excluded some 16 rarely observed V segments, including chromosome 9 orphons, because counts were too low. In a later analysis, HLA-associated TCR beta chains showed more clonal expansion and lower generation probabilities than non-associated chains that were equally common. A later analysis found that most CMV-associated TCR beta chains appeared HLA-restricted, with HLA associations seemingly driven largely by CMV exposure. A further reported finding was that TCR beta sequences accurately predicted the HLA-A and HLA-B alleles for most subjects in the first cohort. Because the 87-base-pair reads could not distinguish some IMGT-functional V segments, including TRBV6-2 and TRBV6-3, those segments were excluded. Roughly uniform sequencing depth across donors was assumed in presence/absence analyses, although this assumption may not hold. While some public TCRs were present in many individuals, most TCR sequences turned up only very rarely across donors. The only immune exposure information available for the cohort was CMV serostatus.

To prepare the library, the immunoSEQ multiplex PCR assay was applied. For the multiplex PCR, a mixture combining 60 forward primers for TCR Vbeta segments and 13 reverse primers for TCR Jbeta segments was used. The CDR3 region of rearranged TCR beta genes was amplified from genomic DNA by a multiplex PCR assay. The amplified TCR beta libraries were sequenced on the Illumina HiSeq System as 87-base-pair reads. Concerning the study's data processing: A later analysis tallied tens of millions of unique TCR beta chains across the 550 to 850 repertoires, and 10 million to 11 million of those chains were shared by two or more donors. Raw reads were error-corrected and collapsed into unique sequences with a nearest-neighbor algorithm that merged closely related sequences to remove PCR and sequencing errors. CDR3 sequences were aligned to IMGT reference sequences to assign V, D and J gene segments. Each retained sequence needed at least a six-nucleotide match to both a V gene segment and a J gene segment. Rearrangements were called productive when the CDR3 lacked stop codons and stayed in frame with V and J; all others were non-productive. Following IMGT convention, CDR3 was defined as the stretch from the second conserved V-encoded cysteine to the conserved J-encoded phenylalanine. Sequences without an unambiguous match to a single V gene segment were excluded from the earlier analysis of 450 to 650 of the donors. An earlier analysis of just under 600 of the donors called V segments functional above 56.7% productive rearrangements and segregating when the between-donor standard deviation exceeded 5%. A statistical classification framework was developed to diagnose cytomegalovirus status using the catalog of TCR beta chain sequences. In a later analysis, V and J genes were assigned by comparing TCR nucleotide sequences against IMGT/GENE-DB human TR gene sequences. A later analysis assigned CDR3 sequences and most-parsimonious VDJ recombination scenarios with the TCRdist pipeline. In a later analysis, every TCR beta chain was defined by the combination of its CDR3 amino acid sequence and its V-gene family, and reads without a unique V-gene family were dropped. In a later analysis, approximately 640 highly shared, low-generation-probability nucleotide sequences were removed to address suspected cross-contamination and a sequencing artifact. For each public chain, a later analysis derived a clonal expansion index from normalized ranks of inferred template counts within each repertoire. In a later analysis, generation probabilities were computed using a VDJ recombination model fitted to out-of-frame rearrangements, and the results were checked against IGoR. In a later analysis, hypergeometric tests were used to score TCR-TCR, TCR-HLA and TCR-CMV co-occurrence, with a repertoire-size bias correction applied to TCR pairs. A later analysis estimated false discovery rates by permuting HLA or CMV assignments 20 times. In a later analysis, co-occurring TCRs were grouped with DBSCAN, and TCRdist sequence similarity was added when clustering was performed within HLA-allele-positive subsets. Repertoires with fewer than 30,000 or more than 120,000 public chains were left out of co-occurrence clustering, as were roughly five repertoires with anomalous nucleotide sharing. In its TCRdb copy, this immuneACCESS table keeps in-frame sequences only and misses some clones. Where compared with another copy, unresolved V genes explain less than half of these, and the others have no known cause. The V and J calls and clone size come from that table; D and trimming were worked out from the DNA. A total of around 100,000 clones appear in this sample, 70% to 85% of them only once. Roughly 2.5% of the sample belongs to the ten largest clones.

The cohort consisted of 600 or so healthy bone marrow donors. At the time of sampling, every cohort member was nominally healthy, though immune exposures that went unrecorded were likely present. The donor was CMV seronegative and belonged to the group of approximately 320 seronegative cohort members. A peripheral blood sample was provided by each donor, and peripheral blood mononuclear cells were used for TCR beta sequencing. The Qiagen DNeasy Blood Extraction Kit was used to extract genomic DNA from the blood cell samples. For CDR1 and CDR2, the germline V gene lists LGHNT and FRNRAP. The CDR3 goes from the cysteine to the phenylalanine over 16 residues. The only DNA kept is the CDR3, 48 bases in frame from the first base. Trimming leaves V shorter by 3 bases and J shorter by 4 bases, with the junction holding 11 bases beyond the gene matches. Regarding this clone: It has no known antigen specificity. Base qualities are not provided; no much larger clone lies one nucleotide away.

The source material was PBMCs. The sequence was collected from a woman aged 18-29 years in good health and CMV-seronegative. This chain is built from TRBV12-5 and TRBJ1-2; TRBD1 fits 7 bases in the junction. The DNA sequence is as follows: TGTGCTAGTGGTTTAGAAGGGGGCGAGGGGTCCTATGGCTACACCTTC. This sequence encodes CASGLEGGEGSYGYTF.